This TCR beta chain emerged from a study of cytomegalovirus exposure and HLA in healthy donors. This CDR3 has 15 amino acids. V dropped 3 bases and J dropped 0; count of bases not matched to a gene: 4. The germline V gene has CDR1 SGHTA and CDR2 FQGNSA. The PCR employed 60 Vbeta primers together with 13 Jbeta primers. Sequencing was performed with immunoSEQ multiplex PCR; in TCRdb, only in-frame clones are kept and a portion is missing. The sample carries around 91,000 clones, approximately 78% recorded once. The TCR sequence derives from a male donor in good health and CMV-seropositive. This sequence joins TRBV7-2 and TRBJ1-1; TRBD1 matches 7 bases. Sequencing used PBMCs. CDR3 loop: CASSFTGALNTEAFF. The DNA of the CDR3 is TGTGCCAGCAGCTTTACAGGGGCCCTGAACACTGAAGCTTTCTTT.